This is a list of T cell receptor beta chains from one sample in a study of T cell repertoires in cytomegalovirus infection. TCRdb independently ran MiXCR on the reads; one entry per CDR3 protein. This table has some 150,000 distinct CDR3 sequences, less than 25% appearing once. The sequencing sample was made of PBMCs. The receptors come from a human donor in good health (CMV status not recorded). Some clones in this sample may be carry-over from other donors' samples. CDR3s include the opening cysteine and the closing phenylalanine or tryptophan. The order of the fields is D gene, clone size, J gene, V gene, CDR3 protein, CDR3 DNA. D genes are given only for firm matches. Part of the rows lack a size; the others show once, few, many or a class for expanded clones.

>NA|NA|TRBJ1-6|TRBV14
CASSRQFNSPLHF
TGTGCCAGCAGCCGCCAGTTTAATTCACCCCTCCACTTT
>NA|many|TRBJ1-6|TRBV7-8
CASSLGPSSYNSPLHF
TGTGCCAGCAGCTTAGGACCGAGCTCCTATAATTCACCCCTCCACTTT
>NA|few|TRBJ1-3|TRBV28
CASSLLPPTGNLSGNTIYF
TGTGCCAGCAGTTTATTGCCCCCTACGGGAAACCTCTCTGGAAACACCATATATTTT
>TRBD1|many|TRBJ1-4|TRBV28
CASTAGGWGEKLFF
TGTGCCAGCACCGCAGGGGGATGGGGCGAAAAACTGTTTTTT
>NA|NA|TRBJ2-4|TRBV20-1
CSANAGGAKNIQYF
TGCAGTGCTAACGCCGGGGGCGCCAAAAACATTCAGTACTTC
>TRBD1|many|TRBJ2-7|TRBV7-8
CASSLRRGTGAYEQYF
TGTGCCAGCAGCTTGAGGCGGGGGACAGGGGCCTACGAGCAGTACTTC
>TRBD2|NA|TRBJ2-5|TRBV20-1
CSAGQGLGQETQYF
TGCAGTGCAGGACAAGGACTAGGTCAAGAGACCCAGTACTTC
>NA|NA|TRBJ2-7|TRBV20-1
CSARGWIHSYEQYF
TGCAGTGCTAGAGGGTGGATACACTCCTACGAGCAGTACTTC
>NA|NA|TRBJ2-3|TRBV29-1
CSVDGTPSGDTQYF
TGCAGCGTCGACGGGACTCCTTCGGGAGATACGCAGTATTTT
>NA|NA|TRBJ1-2|TRBV7-2
CASSLLGRYGYTF
TGTGCCAGCAGCCTCTTGGGAAGATATGGCTACACCTTC
>TRBD1|NA|TRBJ2-1|TRBV7-6
CASSTWTGHNEQFF
TGTGCCAGCAGCACATGGACAGGTCACAATGAGCAGTTCTTC
>NA|NA|TRBJ2-7|TRBV6-1
CASGPGLYILSSYEQYF
TGTGCCAGTGGCCCGGGACTGTACATACTTTCTTCCTACGAGCAGTACTTC
>NA|few|TRBJ1-1|TRBV7-9
CASSLVPGLLGTEAFF
TGTGCCAGCAGCTTAGTTCCAGGCCTTCTGGGAACTGAAGCTTTCTTT
>NA|NA|TRBJ2-6|TRBV2
CASSSESSGANVLTF
TGTGCCAGCAGTAGTGAAAGCTCTGGGGCCAACGTCCTGACTTTC
>NA|NA|TRBJ1-1|TRBV29-1
CSVESGLNTEAFF
TGCAGCGTTGAATCAGGGTTGAACACTGAAGCTTTCTTT
>TRBD2|NA|TRBJ2-1|TRBV7-9
CASSPWRGAYNEQFF
TGTGCCAGCAGCCCATGGCGGGGGGCCTACAATGAGCAGTTCTTC
>NA|many|TRBJ1-1|TRBV12-3/TRBV12-4
CASLMGDKNTEAFF
TGTGCCAGCCTAATGGGGGACAAAAACACTGAAGCTTTCTTT
>NA|NA|TRBJ2-7|TRBV9
CASSTRQVYEQYF
TGTGCCAGCAGCACGAGACAGGTCTACGAGCAGTACTTC
>NA|NA|TRBJ2-2|TRBV7-6
CASCFSVGELFF
TGTGCCAGCTGCTTTTCCGTCGGGGAGCTGTTTTTT
>TRBD1|NA|TRBJ1-1|TRBV6-5
CASSYSGTGREAFF
TGTGCCAGCAGTTACTCGGGGACAGGGCGTGAAGCTTTCTTT
>TRBD1|many|TRBJ1-5|TRBV28
CASFPGTVNQPQHF
TGTGCCAGCTTCCCCGGGACAGTAAATCAGCCCCAGCATTTT
>TRBD2|few|TRBJ2-1|TRBV28
CASRSLAEIHNEQFF
TGTGCCAGCAGATCACTAGCGGAGATCCACAATGAGCAGTTCTTC
>TRBD2|many|TRBJ2-5|TRBV7-2
CASSLGGAGGHQETQYF
TGTGCCAGCAGCTTAGGAGGTGCGGGGGGGCACCAAGAGACCCAGTACTTC
>TRBD1|many|TRBJ1-4|TRBV4-1
CASSLSGQGNEKLFF
TGCGCCAGCAGCCTATCGGGACAGGGTAATGAAAAACTGTTTTTT
>TRBD2|many|TRBJ2-1|TRBV19
CASSPGTSGSNEQFF
TGTGCCAGTAGTCCCGGGACTAGCGGGAGCAATGAGCAGTTCTTC
>NA|few|TRBJ1-1|TRBV28
CASSTVPGNTEAFF
TGTGCCAGCAGTACGGTTCCGGGGAACACTGAAGCTTTCTTT
>TRBD2|many|TRBJ2-7|TRBV4-1
CASSQDAAAGGYEQYF
TGCGCCAGCAGCCAAGATGCCGCTGCGGGGGGCTACGAGCAGTACTTC
>NA|few|TRBJ2-1|TRBV6-8
CASSYRGANEQFF
TGTGCCAGCAGTTACCGAGGAGCGAATGAGCAGTTCTTC
>TRBD1|many|TRBJ2-7|TRBV7-2
CASSPPGQRSNYEQYF
TGTGCCAGCAGCCCTCCGGGACAGCGATCAAACTACGAGCAGTACTTC
>TRBD2|NA|TRBJ2-4|TRBV20-1
CSARAPTGLAGGSAKNIQYF
TGCAGTGCTAGAGCCCCGACGGGACTAGCGGGGGGTAGTGCCAAAAACATTCAGTACTTC
>NA|NA|TRBJ1-1|TRBV7-8
CASSLDTRPLGTEAFF
TGTGCCAGCAGCTTAGATACGCGGCCTCTTGGGACTGAAGCTTTCTTT
>TRBD2|few|TRBJ2-5|TRBV20-1
CSARDDLTSGNQETQYF
TGCAGTGCTAGAGATGACCTCACTAGCGGGAACCAAGAGACCCAGTACTTC
>NA|few|TRBJ2-7|TRBV28
CASSHTGVLYEQYF
TGTGCCAGCAGTCACACGGGCGTTCTCTACGAGCAGTACTTC
>NA|few|TRBJ2-3|TRBV11-2
CASSPPGASTGGTQYF
TGTGCCAGCAGCCCCCCGGGCGCCTCTACGGGGGGCACGCAGTATTTT
>NA|many|TRBJ1-1|TRBV12-5
CASGLVLGQNTEAFF
TGTGCTAGTGGTTTGGTACTGGGACAGAACACTGAAGCTTTCTTT
>TRBD1|NA|TRBJ2-5|TRBV13
CASSNTGQAETQYF
TGTGCCAGCAGCAATACTGGACAGGCAGAGACCCAGTACTTC
>NA|few|TRBJ2-2|TRBV10-3
CAISARDPGELFF
TGTGCCATCAGTGCCAGGGATCCCGGGGAGCTGTTTTTT
>NA|NA|TRBJ2-7|TRBV6-2/TRBV6-3
CASGGAPYEQYF
TGTGCCAGCGGAGGGGCTCCCTACGAGCAGTACTTC
>TRBD2|NA|TRBJ2-1|TRBV28
CDSSRTRINYNEQFF
TGTGACAGCAGTCGGACTAGAATAAACTACAATGAGCAGTTCTTC
>NA|NA|TRBJ2-7|TRBV6-2/TRBV6-3
CASRHPREHITYEQYF
TGTGCCAGCAGACACCCTCGAGAACACATCACCTACGAGCAGTACTTC
>TRBD2|many|TRBJ2-1|TRBV7-8
CASSYPSSGGSYNEQFF
TGTGCCAGCAGCTATCCTTCTTCGGGAGGATCCTACAATGAGCAGTTCTTC
>NA|NA|TRBJ2-7|TRBV6-2/TRBV6-3
CASSYPPPEQYF
TGTGCCAGCAGTTACCCACCTCCAGAGCAGTACTTC
>NA|few|TRBJ2-7|TRBV7-3
CASSLGQLDEQYF
TGTGCCAGCAGCTTAGGACAGTTGGACGAGCAGTACTTC
>NA|NA|TRBJ1-1|TRBV12-3/TRBV12-4
CATRPSLNTEAFF
TGTGCCACCAGACCCAGTTTGAACACTGAAGCTTTCTTT
>NA|many|TRBJ2-4|TRBV28
CASRRGGSSNIQYF
TGTGCCAGCAGGCGTGGTGGGTCCTCAAACATTCAGTACTTC
>NA|NA|TRBJ2-7|TRBV6-2/TRBV6-3
CASTDSPTYEQYF
TGTGCCAGCACTGACAGTCCAACCTACGAGCAGTACTTC
>NA|many|TRBJ2-2|TRBV7-3
CASSNQGYTGELFF
TGTGCCAGCAGCAATCAGGGTTACACCGGGGAGCTGTTTTTT
>TRBD2|NA|TRBJ2-5|TRBV7-2
CASSSTSGSSETHYF
TGTGCCAGCAGCTCAACTAGCGGGAGCTCCGAGACCCACTACTTC
>TRBD2|many|TRBJ2-1|TRBV7-8
CATSTGTSGVRQFF
TGTGCCACCTCGACCGGGACTAGCGGGGTACGGCAGTTCTTC
>NA|few|TRBJ2-7|TRBV6-1
CASTRTSSYEQYF
TGTGCCAGCACCCGGACTTCATCCTACGAGCAGTACTTC